A single sample gave rise to the 28 T cell receptor beta chains below, sequenced in a study of CD8 T cells in Susac syndrome. RNA totalling roughly 0.5 to 1 ug underwent reverse transcription with random hexamers. Using its own MiXCR run on the immunoSEQ multiplex PCR reads, TCRdb lists one record per CDR3 protein. Of about 70,000 distinct CDR3 sequences detected, nearly 96% appear once; the ten largest clones hold over 0.09%. Input material: CD4+ T cells from PBMCs. The receptors were sampled from a human donor with multiple sclerosis.

The chain is built from TRBV12-3 or TRBV12-4 and TRBJ2-7; TRBD1 aligns across 8 bases. The V and J ends lost 3 bases and 12 bases, in that order; junction bases with no gene match: 7. The CDR3 extends over 12 amino acids. The CDR3 protein is CASSFGQGKGYF. DNA of the CDR3: TGTGCCAGCAGTTTTGGACAGGGCAAGGGGTACTTC.

V gene TRBV4-1 combines with J gene TRBJ2-1, with D tentatively TRBD1 (5 bases). V was shortened by 5 bases and J by 0 bases, with 11 bases between the two germline ends. Germline V gene sequence: CDR1 MGHRA, CDR2 YSYEKL. This CDR3 has 15 residues. The CDR3, as DNA: TGCGCCAGCAGCAGACAGACCCGCTCCTACAATGAGCAGTTCTTC. As protein: CASSRQTRSYNEQFF.

The genes are TRBV28 and TRBJ2-1, with 13 bases lining up with TRBD2. Per the germline V gene, CDR1 is MDHEN and CDR2 is SYDVKM. This CDR3 contains 15 residues. After removal of 7 bases from V and 7 bases from J, the junction contained 7 bases not matched to a gene. The CDR3 DNA sequence: TGTGCCAGCATAATGACTAGCGGGGGGTGGAATGAGCAGTTCTTC. It is translated as CASIMTSGGWNEQFF.

Concerning this clonotype: A junction boundary mismatches the germline segment, possibly from a read error. The V gene is TRBV2, the J gene TRBJ1-2; no reliable D call. The V gene's germline CDR1 is SNHLY and CDR2 FYNNEI. The CDR3 runs to 12 residues. The chain's CDR3 is CAISEVRYGYTF. The CDR3 region has the DNA TGTGCCATCAGTGAGGTGCGGTATGGCTACACCTTC. The whole variable domain, remainder taken from reference TRBV2 and TRBJ1-2, is EPEVTQTPSHQVTQMGQEVILRCVPISNHLYFYWYRQILGQKVEFLVSFYNNEISEKSEIFDDQFSVERPDGSNFTLKIRSTKLEDSAMYFCAISEVRYGYTFGSGTRLTVV.

The chain links TRBV7-2 to TRBJ2-5; TRBD2 is a possible D gene (5 bases). V lost 0 bases, J lost 7 bases, and 6 bases lay in between. This CDR3 is 12 amino acids long. Germline V gene data show CDR1 as SGHTA and CDR2 as FQGNSA. The CDR3 protein is CASSLAAGTQYF. In DNA, the CDR3 is TGTGCCAGCAGCTTAGCGGCGGGGACCCAGTACTTC.

V gene TRBV3-1 combines with J gene TRBJ1-2, with no clear D. Per the germline V gene, CDR1 is LGHDT and CDR2 is YNNKEL (reference sequence). Trimming cost V 4 bases and J 3 bases, with 12 bases left between them. The CDR3 contains 14 residues. In nucleotides, the CDR3 is TGTGCCAGCAGCCCTCTGGGCACGGACTATGGCTACACCTTC. It encodes CASSPLGTDYGYTF.

The V gene is TRBV4-1, the J gene TRBJ2-3, with a tentative D call TRBD1 (5 bases). This CDR3 spans 15 amino acids. V was shortened by 3 bases and J by 1 base, with 11 bases between the two germline ends. Germline loops: CDR1 MGHRA, CDR2 YSYEKL. The CDR3 nucleotides read TGCGCCAGCAGCCACTTGACAGACCGCACAGATACGCAGTATTTT. Translation gives CASSHLTDRTDTQYF.

The chain carries TRBV5-1 and TRBJ2-5; a weak D match, TRBD2 (7 bases). Germline values: CDR1 SGHRS, CDR2 YFSETQ. This CDR3 is built from 15 residues. The V end was cut by 5 bases, the J end by 2 bases, with 16 bases between. The CDR3 reads CASRSSRGAQETQYF. The CDR3, as DNA: TGCGCCAGCAGATCTTCCCGGGGGGCTCAAGAGACCCAGTACTTC.

The CDR3 bases are TGTGCCAGTAGTATAGACCTACTCACGGGTGGCTACACCTTC. This translates into CASSIDLLTGGYTF. The chain joins TRBV19 to TRBJ1-2; no reliable D call. Germline CDR1 is LNHDA and CDR2 is SQIVND (reference sequence). V was clipped by 0 bases and J by 7 bases, with 12 bases between them. The CDR3 covers 14 residues. The variable domain in full, completed from reference TRBV19 and TRBJ1-2, reads DGGITQSPKYLFRKEGQNVTLSCEQNLNHDAMYWYRQDPGQGLRLIYYSQIVNDFQKGDIAEGYSVSREKKESFPLTVTSAQKNPTAFYLCASSIDLLTGGYTFGSGTRLTVV.

The rearrangement links TRBV5-1 to TRBJ2-1; 11 bases align to TRBD1. Looked up from germline, CDR1 is SGHRS and CDR2 is YFSETQ. J was trimmed by 9 bases and V by 4 bases; bases with no gene match: 9. The CDR3 sequence is 15 residues long. The CDR3 loop is CASSDRDRGVSEQFF. The CDR3 bases are TGCGCCAGCAGCGACCGGGACAGGGGGGTGAGTGAGCAGTTCTTC.

The sample holds one count of this clonotype. This chain uses TRBV7-9 with TRBJ2-7; 8 bases agree with TRBD1. The CDR3 runs to 14 residues. Trimming took 5 bases from V and 3 from J; bases not matched to a gene: 6. The V gene's germline CDR1 is SEHNR and CDR2 FQNEAQ (reference sequence). This CDR3 is CASSPSGGDYEQYF. The CDR3 coding sequence is TGTGCCAGCAGCCCGTCAGGGGGCGACTACGAGCAGTACTTC.

This clonotype was recorded only once. This chain joins TRBV15 and TRBJ1-1; TRBD1 agrees at 7 bases. Trimming cost V 0 bases and J 4 bases; bases outside gene matches: 5. Germline V gene sequence: CDR1 LNHNV, CDR2 YYDKDF (reference sequence). The CDR3 covers 15 residues. CDR3 sequence reads: CATSRDRAGGTEAFF. DNA of the CDR3: TGTGCCACCAGCAGAGATCGGGCAGGGGGCACTGAAGCTTTCTTT.

J is TRBJ1-2 and V is TRBV7-9; weak D call: TRBD1 (6 bases). The CDR3 is 13 residues long. The germline V gene has CDR1 SEHNR and CDR2 FQNEAQ (reference sequence). V was cut by 4 bases and J by 7 bases, with 13 bases left in between. In DNA, the CDR3 is TGTGCCAGCAGCTCGAAAGGGGGTACTGGCTACACCTTC. Its translation is CASSSKGGTGYTF.

The J gene is TRBJ2-3, the V gene TRBV5-1; 11 bases are a match to TRBD2. This CDR3 region has 15 residues. Germline CDR1 reads SGHRS; CDR2 reads YFSETQ. V trimming: 2 bases; J trimming: 4 bases; junction bases outside the gene matches: 3. This CDR3 reads CASSLLAGASDTQYF. The CDR3 DNA sequence: TGCGCCAGCAGCTTACTAGCGGGGGCCTCAGATACGCAGTATTTT.

The chain carries TRBV28 and TRBJ2-5, with TRBD1 matching 9 bases. The CDR3 runs 15 residues. Germline V lookup: CDR1 MDHEN, CDR2 SYDVKM. Trimming removed 4 bases from V and 4 bases from J; junction bases left unmatched: 7. CDR3 DNA sequence: TGTGCCAGCAGTTCTTCCGGGACAGGGTTAGAGACCCAGTACTTC. Its protein is CASSSSGTGLETQYF.

The chain employs TRBV4-1 and TRBJ2-3; D unclear. Per germline, CDR1 MGHRA and CDR2 YSYEKL. CDR3 length: 14 amino acids. Between the trimmed V and J ends, which lost 1 base and 5 bases, there was a span of 10 bases. CDR3 DNA sequence: TGCGCCAGCAGCCAAGTAATAGGGATAGATACGCAGTATTTT. This gives the protein CASSQVIGIDTQYF.

The J gene is TRBJ2-2, the V gene TRBV7-2; TRBD2 matches at 7 bases. V gave up 0 bases and J gave up 5 bases; unmatched junction bases: 3. Germline V gene data show CDR1 as SGHTA and CDR2 as FQGNSA. This CDR3 has 15 amino acids. The CDR3 here is CASSLAGGSTGELFF. The CDR3 DNA follows: TGTGCCAGCAGCTTAGCCGGGGGGAGTACCGGGGAGCTGTTTTTT.

J is TRBJ1-5 and V is TRBV20-1; 7 nucleotides line up with TRBD1. This CDR3 region has 14 residues. V trimming: 3 bases; J trimming: 5 bases; junction bases outside the gene matches: 7. CDR1 is DFQATT, CDR2 SNEGSKA, per germline (reference sequence). CDR3 residues: CSARGTDRYQPQHF. CDR3 bases: TGCAGTGCTAGGGGAACGGACAGGTATCAGCCCCAGCATTTT.

The J gene is TRBJ2-7, the V gene TRBV20-1, with 8 bases aligning to TRBD2. Germline CDR1 is DFQATT and CDR2 is SNEGSKA (reference sequence). CDR3 length equals 13 residues. The junction had 8 bases not matched to a gene; V was cut back by 6 bases and J by 4 bases. Here the CDR3 DNA reads TGCAGTGCGGGCCCGGGGGGGGAGTACGAGCAGTACTTC. This encodes CSAGPGGEYEQYF.

The CDR3, as DNA: TGCAGTGCTAGAGGTGACACCGGGGAGCTGTTTTTT. This sequence encodes CSARGDTGELFF. V usage is TRBV20-1 and J usage is TRBJ2-2, with D hard to call. CDR1 is DFQATT and CDR2 is SNEGSKA in the germline V gene (reference sequence). The CDR3 is 12 amino acids. Trimming cost V 1 base and J 3 bases, with 3 bases left between them.

The rearrangement links TRBV7-8 to TRBJ2-5, with D possibly matching TRBD1 (7 bases). This CDR3 has 16 residues. The germline CDR1 and CDR2 sequences are SGHVS and FQNEAQ. V shed 2 bases and J shed 5 bases, with 18 bases lying between them. CDR3 region: CASSLIGAAGGETQYF. CDR3 DNA: TGTGCCAGCAGCTTAATCGGCGCAGCAGGGGGGGAGACCCAGTACTTC. Full variable domain (outside the CDR3, taken from reference TRBV7-8 and TRBJ2-5): GAGVSQSPRYKVAKRGQDVALRCDPISGHVSLFWYQQALGQGPEFLTYFQNEAQLDKSGLPSDRFFAERPEGSVSTLKIQRTQQEDSAVYLCASSLIGAAGGETQYFGPGTRLLVL.

In this sample, this clonotype turned up once. V is TRBV6-2 or TRBV6-3 and J is TRBJ2-5; D ambiguous. From germline, CDR1 is MNHEY and CDR2 SVGEGT. Trimming removed 6 bases at V and 4 bases at J, with 15 bases between. There are 14 residues in the CDR3. The CDR3 here is CASSQSLLGETQYF. The CDR3 region has the DNA TGTGCCAGCAGCCAATCCCTCCTCGGAGAGACCCAGTACTTC.

The chain combines TRBV2 with TRBJ2-4, with D perhaps TRBD1 (5 bases). The CDR3 contains 14 residues. Between the trimmed V and J ends, which lost 1 base and 2 bases, there was a span of 6 bases. Per germline, CDR1 SNHLY and CDR2 FYNNEI. CDR3 in amino acids: CASSEDRSKNIQYF. In DNA, the CDR3 is TGTGCCAGCAGTGAAGACAGGTCCAAAAACATTCAGTACTTC.

The CDR3 DNA is TGTGCCAGCAGTGTACCGACCGGTAGCTACACCTTC. This translates into CASSVPTGSYTF. This chain links TRBV28 with TRBJ1-2; D gene uncertain. The V gene lost 5 bases and the J gene lost 9 bases, with 13 bases spanning the gap. This CDR3 contains 12 residues. Germline values: CDR1 MDHEN, CDR2 SYDVKM.

About this clonotype itself: A junction boundary mismatches the germline segment, possibly from a read error. V is TRBV7-7 and J is TRBJ2-2; TRBD1 agrees at 7 bases. Germline values: CDR1 SSHAT, CDR2 FNYEAQ (reference sequence). The CDR3 is made up of 17 amino acids. The DNA of the CDR3 is TGTGCTAGCAGCAGGGGAGCAGGGGGACCGAACACCGGGGAGCTGTTTTTT. This gives the protein CASSRGAGGPNTGELFF.

This rearrangement joins TRBV5-4 to TRBJ2-1; TRBD1 matches 10 bases. V trimming: 3 bases; J trimming: 10 bases; junction bases outside the gene matches: 7. The CDR3 sequence is 14 residues long. The germline V gene has CDR1 SGHNT and CDR2 YYREEE (reference sequence). CDR3 residues: CASSSRDRGREQFF. The CDR3 region has the DNA TGTGCCAGCAGCTCCCGGGACAGGGGAAGGGAGCAGTTCTTC.

The rearrangement uses TRBV29-1 and TRBJ2-5, with D maybe TRBD2 (5 bases). CDR1 SQVTM and CDR2 ANQGSEA come from the germline V gene. The ends were cut back, 4 bases at V and 2 bases at J, with 11 bases in the middle. This CDR3 is built from 13 residues. The CDR3 DNA is TGCAGCGTTGCTCGCGGGCGACAAGAGACCCAGTACTTC. It specifies CSVARGRQETQYF. The full variable domain, with the rest looked up from reference TRBV29-1 and TRBJ2-5, is SAVISQKPSRDICQRGTSLTIQCQVDSQVTMMFWYRQQPGQSLTLIATANQGSEATYESGFVIDKFPISRPNLTFSTLTVSNMSPEDSSIYLCSVARGRQETQYFGPGTRLLVL.

CDR3 in amino acids: CASSQGPGDGYTF. In DNA form, the CDR3 reads TGTGCCAGCAGCCAAGGACCAGGAGATGGCTACACCTTC. V is TRBV3-1 and J is TRBJ1-2; D unclear. The CDR3 extends over 13 amino acids. V lost 1 base, J lost 6 bases, and 9 bases lay in between. The germline V gene has CDR1 LGHDT and CDR2 YNNKEL (reference sequence).